The clone carrying this T cell receptor (beta chain) was observed a handful of times. The data were taken from a study of T cells in Graves' hyperthyroidism and ophthalmopathy. Amplified TCR beta CDR3 regions derived from RNA transcripts. During a first-round RT-PCR of the TCR CDR3, the HTBI primer set was used. MiXCR, applied by TCRdb to the multiplex PCR reads, yields one record per CDR3 protein. The sample includes fewer than 700,000 distinct CDR3 sequences, about a sixth seen only once; the top ten take about 16%. CDR1 is SGHRS and CDR2 is YFSETQ in the germline V gene. Deletions cut 2 bases from V and 2 bases from J, with 14 bases between. The CDR3 runs 15 residues.

This chain uses TRBV5-1 with TRBJ2-7; D possibly matches TRBD1 or TRBD2 (7 bases each). Sequenced material: blood. The source of this sequence is a woman aged 18 to 35 with Graves' ophthalmopathy. The CDR3 DNA follows: TGCGCCAGCAGCTTCGCAGGGGGGGACACCTACGAGCAGTACTTC. Its translation is CASSFAGGDTYEQYF.